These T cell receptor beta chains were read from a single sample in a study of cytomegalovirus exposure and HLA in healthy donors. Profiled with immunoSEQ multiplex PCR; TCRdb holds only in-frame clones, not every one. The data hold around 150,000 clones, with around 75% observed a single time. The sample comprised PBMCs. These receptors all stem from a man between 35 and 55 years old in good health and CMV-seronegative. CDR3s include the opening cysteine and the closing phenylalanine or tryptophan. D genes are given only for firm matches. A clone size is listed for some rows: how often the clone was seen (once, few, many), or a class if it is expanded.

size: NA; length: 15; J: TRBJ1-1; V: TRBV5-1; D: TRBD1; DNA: TGCGCCAGCAGCGTAGCTGTGACAGGGGAAACTGAAGCTTTCTTT; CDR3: CASSVAVTGETEAFF
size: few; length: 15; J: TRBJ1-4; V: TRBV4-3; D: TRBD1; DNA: TGCGCCAGCAGCCAAGAGGGGACAGTCCATGGGGGACTGTTTTTT; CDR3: CASSQEGTVHGGLFF
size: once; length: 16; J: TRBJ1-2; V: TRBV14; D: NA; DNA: TGTGCCAGCAGCCAAGTGGGGAGGGCGGACCTCTATGGCTACACCTTC; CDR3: CASSQVGRADLYGYTF
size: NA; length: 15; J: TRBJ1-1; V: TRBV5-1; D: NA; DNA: TGCGCCAGCAGCTTGGAGGCGGGACTACACACTGAAGCTTTCTTT; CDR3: CASSLEAGLHTEAFF
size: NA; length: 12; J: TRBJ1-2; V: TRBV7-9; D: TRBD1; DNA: TGTGCCAGCAGCCACGTAGAGGGGGCCTCCTCCTTC; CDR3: CASSHVEGASSF
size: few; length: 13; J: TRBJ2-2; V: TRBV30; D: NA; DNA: TGTGCCTGGAGTGTACCGGGTCACGGGGAGCTGTTTTTT; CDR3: CAWSVPGHGELFF
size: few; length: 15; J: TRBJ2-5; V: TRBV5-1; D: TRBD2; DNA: TGCGCCAGCAGCCCAGCGGGGGGGCGACAAGAGACCCAGTACTTC; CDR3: CASSPAGGRQETQYF
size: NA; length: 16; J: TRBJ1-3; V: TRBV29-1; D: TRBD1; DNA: TGCAGCGTTGCGGGACAGGGGAGCGGCCCTGGAAACACCATATATTTT; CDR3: CSVAGQGSGPGNTIYF
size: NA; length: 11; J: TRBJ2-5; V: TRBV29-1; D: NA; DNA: TGCAGCGTTGTGGGGCGACAGACCCAGTACTTC; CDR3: CSVVGRQTQYF
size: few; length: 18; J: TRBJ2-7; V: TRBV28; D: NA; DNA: TGTGCCAGCAGTTTCGGATTCGTGATCCAGGGGAGCTCCTACGAGCAGTACTTC; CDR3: CASSFGFVIQGSSYEQYF
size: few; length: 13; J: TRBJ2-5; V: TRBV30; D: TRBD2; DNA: TGTGCCTGGAGTGTACGGGGGGTAGAGACCCAGTACTTC; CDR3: CAWSVRGVETQYF
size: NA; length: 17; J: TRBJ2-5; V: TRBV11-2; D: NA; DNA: TGTGCCAGCAGTTGGGGGACTCCTGGGGGGGGCGGGGAGACCCAGTACTTC; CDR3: CASSWGTPGGGGETQYF
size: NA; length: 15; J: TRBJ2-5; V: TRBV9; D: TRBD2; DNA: TGTGCCAGCAGTCTAGCGGGGGGATTGAAAGAGACCCAGTACTTC; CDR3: CASSLAGGLKETQYF
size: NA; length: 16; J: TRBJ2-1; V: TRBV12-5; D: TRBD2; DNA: TGTGCTAGTGGTTTTGGACTAGCGGGATCATACAATGAGCAGTTCTTC; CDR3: CASGFGLAGSYNEQFF
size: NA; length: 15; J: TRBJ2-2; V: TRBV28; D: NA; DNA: TGTGCCAGCAGTTTATCCCGGGGGGCTAGCGGGGAGCTGTTTTTT; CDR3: CASSLSRGASGELFF
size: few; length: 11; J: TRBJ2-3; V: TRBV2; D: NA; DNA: TGTGCCAGCACCGGTGCAGATACGCAGTATTTT; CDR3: CASTGADTQYF
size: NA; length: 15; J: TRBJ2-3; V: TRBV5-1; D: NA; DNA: TGCGCCAGCAGCTTCAGGCGGGGGCCCACAGATACGCAGTATTTT; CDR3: CASSFRRGPTDTQYF
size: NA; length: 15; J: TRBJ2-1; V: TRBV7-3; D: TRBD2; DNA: TGTGCCAGCAGCTCCACTAGCGGGGGCCAAAATGAGCAGTTCTTC; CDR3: CASSSTSGGQNEQFF
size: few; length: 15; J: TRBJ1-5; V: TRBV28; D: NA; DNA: TGTGCCAGCAGTTTGGTCTCGACAGGCAATCAGCCCCAGCATTTT; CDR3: CASSLVSTGNQPQHF
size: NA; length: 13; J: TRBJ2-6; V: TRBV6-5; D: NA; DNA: TGTGCCAGCCGACAGCCTGGGGCCAACGTCCTGACTTTC; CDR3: CASRQPGANVLTF
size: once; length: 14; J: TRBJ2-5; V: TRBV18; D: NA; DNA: TGTGCCAGCTCACCGGGCAGGACACAAGAGACCCAGTACTTC; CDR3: CASSPGRTQETQYF
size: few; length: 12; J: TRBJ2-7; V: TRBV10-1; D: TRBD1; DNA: TGCGCCAGCAGTTTAACAGGGGGGGAGCAGTACTTC; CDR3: CASSLTGGEQYF
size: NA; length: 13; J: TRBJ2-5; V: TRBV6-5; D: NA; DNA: TGTGCCAGCAGCGGACAAATCAGAGAGACCCAGTACTTC; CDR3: CASSGQIRETQYF
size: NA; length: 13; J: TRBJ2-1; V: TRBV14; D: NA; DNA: TGTGCCAGCAGCCAAGATTTAGAGGGTGAGCAGTTCTTC; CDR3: CASSQDLEGEQFF
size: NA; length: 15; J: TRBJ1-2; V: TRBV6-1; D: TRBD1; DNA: TGTGCCAGCAGGGGCCTGGGACAGGGGGCTAATGGCTACACCTTC; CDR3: CASRGLGQGANGYTF
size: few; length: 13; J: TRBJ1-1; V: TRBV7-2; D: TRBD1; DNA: TGTGCCAGCAGCCGACAGGGGACAAGTGAAGCTTTCTTT; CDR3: CASSRQGTSEAFF
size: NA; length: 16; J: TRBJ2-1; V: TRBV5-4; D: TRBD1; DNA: TGTGCCAGCAGCTCAAGACGACAGGGCTTATACAATGAGCAGTTCTTC; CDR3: CASSSRRQGLYNEQFF
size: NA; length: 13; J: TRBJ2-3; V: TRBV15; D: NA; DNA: TGTGCCACCAGCAGGAGCTACACAGATACGCAGTATTTT; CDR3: CATSRSYTDTQYF
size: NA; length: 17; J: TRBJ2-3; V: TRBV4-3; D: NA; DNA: TGCGCCAGCAGCCAAGGGCCCACAGGGTCTAGCACAGATACGCAGTATTTT; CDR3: CASSQGPTGSSTDTQYF
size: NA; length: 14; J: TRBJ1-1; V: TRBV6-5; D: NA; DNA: TGTGCCAGCAGCCAAGGGGGGGCGAACACTGAAGCTTTCTTT; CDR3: CASSQGGANTEAFF
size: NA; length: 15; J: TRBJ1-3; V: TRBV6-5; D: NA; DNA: TGTGCCAGCAGTATAACAGGGAGCTCTGGAAACACCATATATTTT; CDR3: CASSITGSSGNTIYF
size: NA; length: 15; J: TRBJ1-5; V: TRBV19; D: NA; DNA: TGTGCCAGTAGTATAGCCCAAGAACATTGGCTGCCCCAGCATTTT; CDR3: CASSIAQEHWLPQHF
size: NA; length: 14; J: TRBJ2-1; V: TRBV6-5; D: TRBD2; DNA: TGTGCCAGCAGTTATGGGACTAGCCTCGGGGAGCAGTTCTTC; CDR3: CASSYGTSLGEQFF
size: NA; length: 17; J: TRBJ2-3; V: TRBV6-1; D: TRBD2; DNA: TGTGCCAGCAGTGCGGCTTGGACTAGCGGGGTCACAGATACGCAGTATTTT; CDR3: CASSAAWTSGVTDTQYF
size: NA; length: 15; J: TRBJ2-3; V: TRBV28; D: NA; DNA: TGTGCCAGCAGTTTATGGGCCTCCCGGGAAAATACGCAGTATTTT; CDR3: CASSLWASRENTQYF
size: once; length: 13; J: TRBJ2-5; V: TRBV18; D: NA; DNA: TGTGCCAGCAACCGACGAGGGAAGGAGACCCAGTACTTC; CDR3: CASNRRGKETQYF
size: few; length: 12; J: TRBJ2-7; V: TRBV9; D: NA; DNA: TGTGCCAGCAGCGCCGGGGAATACGAGCAGTACTTC; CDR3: CASSAGEYEQYF
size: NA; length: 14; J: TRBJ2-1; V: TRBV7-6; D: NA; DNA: TGTGCCAGCAGCTTAGGGCAGGGGTACAATGAGCAGTTCTTC; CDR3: CASSLGQGYNEQFF
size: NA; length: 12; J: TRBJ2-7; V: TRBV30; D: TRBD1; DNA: TGTGCCTGTGACAGGGGGGGTGCCGAGCAGTACTTC; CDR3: CACDRGGAEQYF
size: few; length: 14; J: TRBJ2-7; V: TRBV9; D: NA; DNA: TGTGCCAGCAGCGTAGCTCTAGCGACCTACGAGCAGTACTTC; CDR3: CASSVALATYEQYF
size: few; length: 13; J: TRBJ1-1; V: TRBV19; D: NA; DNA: TGTGCCACCTGCTCACAGAGGAACACTGAAGCTTTCTTT; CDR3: CATCSQRNTEAFF
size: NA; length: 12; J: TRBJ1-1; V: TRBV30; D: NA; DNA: TGTGCCTGGAGTCCAACAGGCGCTGAAGCTTTCTTT; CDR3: CAWSPTGAEAFF
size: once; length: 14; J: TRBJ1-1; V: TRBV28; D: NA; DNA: TGTGCCAGCAGTTCGCGGGGATTGAGCACTGAAGCTTTCTTT; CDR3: CASSSRGLSTEAFF
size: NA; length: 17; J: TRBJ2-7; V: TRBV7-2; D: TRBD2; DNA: TGTGCCAGCAGCTTAGCGAGCTCTAGCGGGAACTGTTACGAGCAGTACTTC; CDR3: CASSLASSSGNCYEQYF